The 13 T cell receptor beta chains presented below share a single source sample, sequenced in a study of T cell responses to AZD1222 COVID-19 vaccine. Only in-frame clones appear in the TCRdb table, and some are missing; sequencing was by immunoSEQ multiplex PCR. The sample has some 150,000 clones, 90% seen once; the top ten hold about 1.6%. This sample comprised peripheral blood, obtained 28 days after the second AZD1222 dose. The receptors were gathered from an adult who received the AZD1222 COVID-19 vaccine.

V gene TRBV6-5 combines with J gene TRBJ1-2; tentative D call: TRBD1 (6 bases). Germline V lookup: CDR1 MNHEY, CDR2 SVGAGI. The CDR3 loop spans 13 amino acids. The CDR3 loop reads CPYEKGGIGGYTF. For the CDR3, the DNA is TGTCCCTACGAAAAGGGGGGTATTGGGGGCTACACCTTC.

This CDR3 reads CASSLEFGRGNTEAFF. The CDR3 region has the DNA TGTGCCAGCAGCTTAGAATTTGGGCGGGGGAACACTGAAGCTTTCTTT. V gene TRBV7-9 combines with J gene TRBJ1-1; D unresolved. With 1 base removed from V and 1 base from J, the gap between germline ends came to 13 bases. This CDR3 contains 16 residues. In germline, CDR1 is SEHNR, CDR2 FQNEAQ (reference sequence).

CDR3 DNA: TGTGCCTGGAGTGTATCGCCGGGCAGGGGGCGCGGGAACACCGGGGAGCTGTTTTTT. Translated: CAWSVSPGRGRGNTGELFF. The chain joins TRBV30 to TRBJ2-2; 8 bases are shared with TRBD1. From germline, CDR1 is GTSNPN and CDR2 SVGIG (reference sequence). This CDR3 has 19 residues. Unmatched junction bases numbered 13, after V lost 0 bases and J lost 1 base.

This rearrangement joins TRBV5-5 to TRBJ2-7; 7 bases are shared with TRBD2. The V and J ends lost 4 bases and 6 bases, in that order; junction bases with no gene match: 13. CDR1 is SGHKS and CDR2 is YYEKEE in the germline V gene (reference sequence). The CDR3 has 15 amino acids. CDR3 coding DNA: TGTGCCAGCAGCCCTCCGGGGAGGGCGGGTGTCGAGCAGTACTTC. Its translation: CASSPPGRAGVEQYF.

The chain links TRBV10-3 to TRBJ1-5; no reliable D call. The V and J ends lost 0 bases and 7 bases respectively, with 7 bases between them. Germline CDR1 ENHRY, CDR2 SYGVKD. The CDR3 covers 13 residues. CDR3 residues: CAISESGSQPQHF. The CDR3 DNA reads as TGTGCCATCAGTGAGTCGGGCAGCCAGCCCCAGCATTTT.

This clone was seen a few times. The chain links TRBV10-3 to TRBJ2-5, with 9 bases that match TRBD2. This CDR3 spans 17 amino acids. Germline-derived CDR1 and CDR2 are ENHRY and SYGVKD. Trimming took 0 bases from V and 1 from J; bases not matched to a gene: 6. The chain's CDR3 is CAISESVAGVPQETQYF. In DNA, the CDR3 is TGTGCCATCAGTGAGTCGGTAGCGGGGGTACCCCAAGAGACCCAGTACTTC.

The rearrangement uses TRBV7-2 and TRBJ2-1; 8 nucleotides match TRBD1. Trimming removed 6 bases from V and 6 bases from J; junction bases left unmatched: 4. This CDR3 is 13 amino acids long. Germline lookup yields CDR1 SGHTA and CDR2 FQGNSA. The CDR3 protein is CASRATGVNEQFF. DNA of the CDR3: TGTGCCAGCAGGGCGACAGGGGTCAATGAGCAGTTCTTC.

This sequence joins TRBV9 and TRBJ1-4; D is ambiguous. This CDR3 is 16 amino acids long. In germline, CDR1 is SGDLS, CDR2 YYNGEE. V lost 0 bases to trimming and J lost 4 bases, with 13 bases between them. Here the CDR3 DNA reads TGTGCCAGCAGCGTAGGTCTTCAACGGATTAATGAAAAACTGTTTTTT. Protein sequence: CASSVGLQRINEKLFF.

The chain joins TRBV7-3 to TRBJ2-1; D remains unclear. Trimming took off 4 bases at V and 8 bases at J, with 15 bases between the two ends. CDR1 and CDR2 (germline): SGHTA, FQGTGA. The CDR3 consists of 14 residues. CDR3 bases: TGTGCCAGCAGCTCCTCGGGCCAGAGCGATGAGCAGTTCTTC. As protein: CASSSSGQSDEQFF.

The V gene is TRBV7-9, the J gene TRBJ2-3; D tentatively reads TRBD1 or TRBD2 (6 bases each). The germline CDR1 and CDR2 sequences are SEHNR and FQNEAQ (reference sequence). Deletions cut 4 bases from V and 2 bases from J, with 13 bases between. The CDR3 runs 15 residues. Written as DNA, the CDR3 is TGTGCCAGCAGCTCGCAGGGGAGGACCACAGATACGCAGTATTTT. This translates into CASSSQGRTTDTQYF.

The chain joins TRBV6-5 to TRBJ2-1; 7 bases agree with TRBD1. The junction had 13 bases not matched to a gene; V was cut back by 5 bases and J by 9 bases. Germline assignment: CDR1 MNHEY and CDR2 SVGAGI. There are 15 residues in the CDR3. The CDR3 reads CASSRLTDRSAEQFF. CDR3 coding DNA: TGTGCCAGCAGTCGACTCACGGACAGGTCTGCTGAGCAGTTCTTC.

The count of this clone is one. The V gene is TRBV28, the J gene TRBJ1-2, with D tentatively TRBD1 (6 bases). This CDR3 has 14 residues. The V gene's germline CDR1 is MDHEN and CDR2 SYDVKM. The V gene lost 1 base and the J gene lost 2 bases, with 8 bases spanning the gap. CDR3 in amino acids: CASSLFQGNYGYTF. The CDR3 DNA is TGTGCCAGCAGTTTATTCCAGGGGAACTATGGCTACACCTTC.

The chain has TRBV7-9 and TRBJ2-7; D is possibly TRBD1 or TRBD2 (5 bases each). The CDR3 loop spans 13 amino acids. Trimming left V 4 bases short and J 2 bases short, with 9 bases between. CDR1 and CDR2 (germline): SEHNR, FQNEAQ (reference sequence). The CDR3 DNA follows: TGTGCCAGCAGCTATGTGGGGGCCTACGAGCAGTACTTC. It codes for CASSYVGAYEQYF.